Here is one T cell receptor (beta chain) with its context. Its antigen is unidentified. What was sequenced were expressed TCRB transcripts, since all of the isolated RNA had been reverse transcribed. Using immunoSEQ multiplex PCR, the repertoire was profiled, and TCRdb retains in-frame clones only, with some absent. The profile shows 70,000 to 90,000 clones, about 32% of them singletons. This sample is drawn from a study of beta chain features in type 1 diabetes. The study's findings and limits: Amplification by PCR could prefer shorter templates, with the same effect in patients and controls. Patients with Type 1 diabetes showed moderately but significantly shorter TCRB CDR3s in all four CD4+ subsets.

The single heparinised draw taken from each donor contained around 120 mL of blood on average. All of the sorted populations showed purity greater than 95%. With V trimmed by 3 bases and J by 0 bases, 6 bases remained unmatched. Per the germline V gene, CDR1 is MGHDK and CDR2 is SYGVNS. The CDR3 is made up of 16 amino acids. The chain employs TRBV25-1 and TRBJ2-3; TRBD2 aligns across 7 bases. The source of this sequence is a woman younger than 30 in good health. Sequenced input: stem cell memory CD4+ T cells from blood. This chain's CDR3 is CASSDHGGSSTDTQYF. The CDR3 DNA reads TGTGCCAGCAGTGACCACGGGGGGTCTAGCACAGATACGCAGTATTTT.